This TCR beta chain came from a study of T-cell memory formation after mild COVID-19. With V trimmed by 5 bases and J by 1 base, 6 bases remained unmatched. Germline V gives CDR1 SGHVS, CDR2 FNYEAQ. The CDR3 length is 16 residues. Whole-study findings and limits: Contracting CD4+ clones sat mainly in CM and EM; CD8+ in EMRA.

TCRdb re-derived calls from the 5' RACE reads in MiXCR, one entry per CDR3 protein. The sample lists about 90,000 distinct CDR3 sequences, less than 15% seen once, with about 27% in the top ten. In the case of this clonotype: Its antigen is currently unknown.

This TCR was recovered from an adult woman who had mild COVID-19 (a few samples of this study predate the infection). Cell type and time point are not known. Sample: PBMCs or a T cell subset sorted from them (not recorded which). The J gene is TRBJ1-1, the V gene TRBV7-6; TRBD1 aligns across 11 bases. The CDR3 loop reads CASSPGTGGANTEAFF. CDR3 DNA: TGTGCCAGCAGCCCAGGGACAGGGGGGGCGAACACTGAAGCTTTCTTT.